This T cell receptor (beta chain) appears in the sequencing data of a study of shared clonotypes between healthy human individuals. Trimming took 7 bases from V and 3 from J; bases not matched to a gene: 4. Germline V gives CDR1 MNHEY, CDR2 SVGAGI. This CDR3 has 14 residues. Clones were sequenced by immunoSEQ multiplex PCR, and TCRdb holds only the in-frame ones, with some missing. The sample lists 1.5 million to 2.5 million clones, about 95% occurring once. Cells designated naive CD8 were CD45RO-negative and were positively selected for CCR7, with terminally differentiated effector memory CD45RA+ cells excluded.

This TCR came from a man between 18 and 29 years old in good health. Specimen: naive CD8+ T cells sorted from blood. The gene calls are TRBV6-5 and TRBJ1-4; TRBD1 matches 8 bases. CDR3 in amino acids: CASTEDRANEKLFF. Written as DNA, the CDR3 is TGTGCCAGCACCGAGGACAGGGCTAATGAAAAACTGTTTTTT.